This T cell receptor beta chain was obtained from a study of blood T cell repertoires in COVID-19 (dated by TCRdb to about 2020). For context, the study as a whole: Samples from collaborators originated in the United States, Italy and Spain and spanned both the acute and convalescent phases of COVID-19. The repertoires were made available in a free public database intended to serve as a resource for research on the immune response to SARS-CoV-2. The material from the prospective study consisted of cDNA or gDNA derived from T cells, B-cell-depleted T cells, or PBMCs. The dataset comprised deeply sampled blood TCRbeta repertoires from subjects exposed to, actively infected with, or recovered from COVID-19. The sample metadata nearly always contained a de-identified subject ID, COVID-19 status, age in years and sex. Where available, HLA class I and class II types were taken from metadata supplied by the sample provider and were not determined by assay-based typing. The samples were drawn from the first 160 participants of the ongoing ImmuneRACE study and from 1,200 or so subjects provided by 6 global collaborators. Broader findings and caveats from the paper: The quantity of clinical and demographic metadata differed by source and by participant and was supplied without curation.

A note on this clone: Its specific antigen is unknown. No much larger clone exists at a distance of one base, and base qualities are not known.

In Seattle, one collaborating source enrolled patients while the infection was active and tracked those patients longitudinally over the course of disease. Each collaborating institution followed its own protocols to collect whole blood in K2EDTA tubes. For TCRbeta analysis, collaborator samples were shipped as frozen whole blood, as isolated PBMCs, or as DNA extracted from either sample type. The immunoSEQ Assay, a bias-controlled multiplex PCR, was used to amplify TCRbeta CDR3 regions from genomic DNA. The authors' pipeline ran thus. Nucleated cell counts per sample were estimated from amplification of reference gene primers within the assay. To quantify the absolute abundance of each unique TCRbeta CDR3 rearrangement, sequence reads were collapsed and filtered. Productive Simpson clonality was computed per sample as the square root of Simpson's diversity index over productive rearrangements. TCRdb re-hosts the immuneACCESS table, in-frame sequences only. Its copies lack some clones; in the studies checked, an unresolved V gene accounts for under half of them, and the cause for the rest is not known. V and J calls plus clone size are reproduced from that table; the DNA served to infer D and trimming. Within this sample are 300,000 to 350,000 clones, with over 85% of them counted one time only. The top ten constitute 3% to 4.5% of the sample.

CDR1 and CDR2, looked up from the germline V gene (reference sequence), are LNHDA and SQIVND. V and J are truncated by 4 bases and 7 bases respectively, leaving an intervening sequence of 17 bases. There are 14 amino acids in the CDR3, from cysteine to phenylalanine inclusive. This entry keeps only the CDR3 DNA: 42 bases, framed from base 1. Sequencing used peripheral blood. Recombination connected TRBV19 to TRBJ2-7; no D segment can be confidently identified. The receptor comes from a woman aged 55 to 70 with COVID-19, enrolled during active disease. The nucleotide sequence reads as follows: TGTGCCAGTAGTACCCGAAGTGATGCGAGTGAGCAGTACTTC. It is translated as CASSTRSDASEQYF.